This entry lists 2 T cell receptor beta chains sequenced from one sample in a study of cytomegalovirus exposure and HLA in healthy donors. The PCR contained 60 Vbeta and 13 Jbeta primers. The assay was immunoSEQ multiplex PCR, and TCRdb's table has in-frame clones only and misses some. The data hold more than 150,000 clones, with around 72% observed a single time. The specimen was PBMCs. The source is a middle-aged woman in good health and CMV-seropositive.

The CDR3 DNA reads as TGCGCCAGCAGTGTCGACAGGGTGAACACCGGGGAGCTGTTTTTT. Translated: CASSVDRVNTGELFF. The chain joins TRBV5-1 to TRBJ2-2; TRBD1 aligns across 7 bases. The germline gives CDR1 SGHRS, CDR2 YFSETQ. This CDR3 is 15 amino acids long. Germline trimming cut 5 bases from V and 1 base from J; bases unmatched to any gene: 5.

The chain carries TRBV6-5 and TRBJ2-3; 7 positions match TRBD1. The CDR3 sequence is 15 residues long. Germline CDR1 reads MNHEY; CDR2 reads SVGAGI. V dropped 6 bases and J dropped 4; count of bases not matched to a gene: 10. CDR3 residues: CASRPSGQIADTQYF. The CDR3 region has the DNA TGTGCCAGCAGACCGTCGGGACAGATTGCAGATACGCAGTATTTT.